This T cell receptor (beta chain) was identified during a study of OX40 agonist ivuxolimab in advanced cancers. In its sample, this clone was seen once. Measured with immunoSEQ multiplex PCR; TCRdb has only the in-frame clones, and not every one. The table includes about 44,000 clones, around 94% detected once. The V segment lost 4 bases and the J segment 1 base; nucleotides outside the gene matches: 6. The CDR3 is made up of 15 amino acids. Germline lookup yields CDR1 MDHEN and CDR2 SYDVKM. Sequences were derived from CD4+ or CD8+ T cells sorted from blood, sampled in a trial of the OX40 agonist ivuxolimab. The TCR comes from an adult with an advanced solid tumor such as melanoma, head and neck, liver or kidney cancer. This chain uses TRBV28 with TRBJ2-7; 8 bases fit TRBD1. The CDR3 DNA is TGTGCCAGCAGTTCCGGGACAGGCTTGTCCTACGAGCAGTACTTC. Translating gives CASSSGTGLSYEQYF.